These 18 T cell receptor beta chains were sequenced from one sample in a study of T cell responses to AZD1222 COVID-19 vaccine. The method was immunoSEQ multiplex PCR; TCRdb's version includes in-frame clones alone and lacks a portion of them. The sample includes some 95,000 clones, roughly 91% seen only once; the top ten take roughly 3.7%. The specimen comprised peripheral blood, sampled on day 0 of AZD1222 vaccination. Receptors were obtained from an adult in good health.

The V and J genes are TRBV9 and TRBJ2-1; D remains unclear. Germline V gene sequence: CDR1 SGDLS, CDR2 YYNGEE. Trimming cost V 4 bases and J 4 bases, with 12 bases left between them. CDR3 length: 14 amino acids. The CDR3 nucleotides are TGTGCCAGCAGCCCCGAGTGGTCTTACAATGAGCAGTTCTTC. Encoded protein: CASSPEWSYNEQFF.

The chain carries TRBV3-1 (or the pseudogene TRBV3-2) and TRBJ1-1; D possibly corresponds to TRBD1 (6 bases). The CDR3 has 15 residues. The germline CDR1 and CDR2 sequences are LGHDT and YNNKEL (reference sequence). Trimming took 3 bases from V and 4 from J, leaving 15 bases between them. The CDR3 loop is CASSHLGGGGTEAFF. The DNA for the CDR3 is TGTGCCAGCAGCCACCTGGGGGGGGGCGGCACTGAAGCTTTCTTT.

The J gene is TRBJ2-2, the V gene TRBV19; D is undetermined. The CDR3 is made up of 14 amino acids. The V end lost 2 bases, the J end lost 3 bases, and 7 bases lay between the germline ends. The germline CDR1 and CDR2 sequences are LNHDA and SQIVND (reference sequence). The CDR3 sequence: CASSISDYTGELFF. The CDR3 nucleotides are TGTGCCAGTAGTATAAGCGACTACACCGGGGAGCTGTTTTTT.

The DNA for the CDR3 is TGTGCCAGCAGACCTATAGGCTCCTATAATTCACCCCTCCACTTT. This sequence encodes CASRPIGSYNSPLHF. The gene calls are TRBV27 and TRBJ1-6; D not certain. CDR3 size: 15 residues. The germline V gene encodes CDR1 MNHEY and CDR2 SMNVEV (reference sequence). V lost 6 bases and J lost 0, with 9 bases in between.

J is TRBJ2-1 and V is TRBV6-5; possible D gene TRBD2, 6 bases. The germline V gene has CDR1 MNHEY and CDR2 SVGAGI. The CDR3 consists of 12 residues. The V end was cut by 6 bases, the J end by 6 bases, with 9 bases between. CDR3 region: CASRVGGNEQFF. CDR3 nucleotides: TGTGCCAGCAGAGTGGGAGGCAATGAGCAGTTCTTC.

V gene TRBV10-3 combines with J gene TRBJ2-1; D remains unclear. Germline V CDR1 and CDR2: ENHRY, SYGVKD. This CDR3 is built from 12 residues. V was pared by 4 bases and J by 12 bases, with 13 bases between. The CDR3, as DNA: TGTGCCATCAGTGTAGACTGGGGAACGCAGTTCTTC. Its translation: CAISVDWGTQFF.

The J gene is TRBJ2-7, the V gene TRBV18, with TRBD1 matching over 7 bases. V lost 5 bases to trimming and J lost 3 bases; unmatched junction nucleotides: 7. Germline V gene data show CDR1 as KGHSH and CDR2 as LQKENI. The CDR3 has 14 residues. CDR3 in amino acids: CASSGLYRGYEQYF. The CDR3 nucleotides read TGTGCCAGCTCAGGCCTTTACAGGGGCTACGAGCAGTACTTC.

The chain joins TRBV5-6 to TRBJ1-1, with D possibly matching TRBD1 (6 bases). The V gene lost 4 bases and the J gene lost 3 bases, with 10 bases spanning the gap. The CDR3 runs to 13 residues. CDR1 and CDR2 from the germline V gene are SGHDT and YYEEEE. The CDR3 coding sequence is TGTGCCAGCAGCCCGGACAGATACACTGAAGCTTTCTTT. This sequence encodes CASSPDRYTEAFF.

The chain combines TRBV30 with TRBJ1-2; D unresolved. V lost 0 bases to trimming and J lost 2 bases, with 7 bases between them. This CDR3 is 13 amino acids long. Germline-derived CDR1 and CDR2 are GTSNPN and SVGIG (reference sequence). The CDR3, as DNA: TGTGCCTGGAGTGTTTATCAAAACTATGGCTACACCTTC. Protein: CAWSVYQNYGYTF.

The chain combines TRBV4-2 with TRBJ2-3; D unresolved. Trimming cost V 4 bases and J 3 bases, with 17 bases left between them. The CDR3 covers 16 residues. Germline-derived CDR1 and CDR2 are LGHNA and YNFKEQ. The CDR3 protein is CASSPRSAGSTDTQYF. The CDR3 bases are TGTGCCAGCAGCCCACGAAGCGCAGGATCAACAGATACGCAGTATTTT.

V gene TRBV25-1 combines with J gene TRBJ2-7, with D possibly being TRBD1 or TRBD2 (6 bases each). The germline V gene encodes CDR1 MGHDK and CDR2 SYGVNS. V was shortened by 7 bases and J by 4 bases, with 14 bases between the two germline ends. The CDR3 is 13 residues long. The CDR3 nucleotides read TGTGCCAGCAAGGAGGGGGGCAGGTACGAGCAGTACTTC. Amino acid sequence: CASKEGGRYEQYF.

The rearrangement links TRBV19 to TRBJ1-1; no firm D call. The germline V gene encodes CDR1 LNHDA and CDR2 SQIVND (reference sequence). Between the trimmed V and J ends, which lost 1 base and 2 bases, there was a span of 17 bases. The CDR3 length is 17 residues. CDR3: CASSIAGSLRRNTEAFF. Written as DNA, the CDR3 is TGTGCCAGTAGTATAGCTGGGTCCCTCCGGAGAAACACTGAAGCTTTCTTT. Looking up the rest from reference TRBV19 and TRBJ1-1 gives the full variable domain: DGGITQSPKYLFRKEGQNVTLSCEQNLNHDAMYWYRQDPGQGLRLIYYSQIVNDFQKGDIAEGYSVSREKKESFPLTVTSAQKNPTAFYLCASSIAGSLRRNTEAFFGQGTRLTVV.

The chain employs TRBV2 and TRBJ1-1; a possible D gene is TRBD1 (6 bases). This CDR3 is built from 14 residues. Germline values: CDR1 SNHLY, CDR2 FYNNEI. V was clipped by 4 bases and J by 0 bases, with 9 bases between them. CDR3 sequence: CASSGQVLNTEAFF. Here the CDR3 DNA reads TGTGCCAGCAGTGGACAGGTTTTGAACACTGAAGCTTTCTTT.

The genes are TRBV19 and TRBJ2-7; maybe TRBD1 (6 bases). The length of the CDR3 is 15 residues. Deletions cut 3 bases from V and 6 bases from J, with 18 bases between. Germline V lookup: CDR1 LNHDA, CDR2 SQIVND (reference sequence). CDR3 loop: CASSIYRDPSSEQYF. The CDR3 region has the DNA TGTGCCAGTAGTATCTACAGGGATCCTTCGTCCGAGCAGTACTTC.

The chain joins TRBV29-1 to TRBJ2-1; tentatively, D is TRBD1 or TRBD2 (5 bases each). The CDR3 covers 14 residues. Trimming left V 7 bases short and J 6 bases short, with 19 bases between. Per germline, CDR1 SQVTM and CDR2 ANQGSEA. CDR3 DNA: TGCAGCGGGGGGTTGTGGTCTTTCGGCAATGAGCAGTTCTTC. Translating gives CSGGLWSFGNEQFF.

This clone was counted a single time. The CDR3 loop is CASSEWGVEAFF. DNA for the CDR3: TGTGCCAGCAGTGAATGGGGAGTGGAAGCTTTCTTT. V usage is TRBV6-1 and J usage is TRBJ1-1; D call uncertain. Germline loops: CDR1 MNHNS, CDR2 SASEGT. There are 12 residues in the CDR3. V dropped 2 bases and J dropped 8 bases, with 9 bases sitting between them.

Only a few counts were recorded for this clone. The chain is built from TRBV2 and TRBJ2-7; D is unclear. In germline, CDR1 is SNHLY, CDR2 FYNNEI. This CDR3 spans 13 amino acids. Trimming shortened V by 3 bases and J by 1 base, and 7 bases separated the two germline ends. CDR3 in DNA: TGTGCCAGCAGTGAGGACCTTTCCTACGAGCAGTACTTC. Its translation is CASSEDLSYEQYF.

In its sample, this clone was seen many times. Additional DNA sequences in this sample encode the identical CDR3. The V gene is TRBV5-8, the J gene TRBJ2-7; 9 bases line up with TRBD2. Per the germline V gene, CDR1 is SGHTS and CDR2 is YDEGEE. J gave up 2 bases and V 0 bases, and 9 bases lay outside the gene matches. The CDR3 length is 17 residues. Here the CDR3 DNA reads TGTGCCAGCAGCTTGGAACTGGAGCGGGGGGAAGCCTACGAGCAGTACTTC. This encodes CASSLELERGEAYEQYF.